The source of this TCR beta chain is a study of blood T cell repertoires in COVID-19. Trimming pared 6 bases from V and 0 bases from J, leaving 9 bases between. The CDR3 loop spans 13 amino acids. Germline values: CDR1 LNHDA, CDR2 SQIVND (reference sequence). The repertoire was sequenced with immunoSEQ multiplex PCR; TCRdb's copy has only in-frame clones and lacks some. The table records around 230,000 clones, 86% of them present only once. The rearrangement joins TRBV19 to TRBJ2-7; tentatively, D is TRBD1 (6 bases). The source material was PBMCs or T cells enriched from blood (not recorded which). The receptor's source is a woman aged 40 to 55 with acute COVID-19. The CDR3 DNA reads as TGTGCCAGTAGCCGAGGGGGCTCCTACGAGCAGTACGTC. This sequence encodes CASSRGGSYEQYV.